The 27 T cell receptor beta chains reported below all come from one sample, sequenced in a study of cytomegalovirus exposure and HLA in healthy donors. The study ran its PCR with 60 Vbeta and 13 Jbeta primers. The assay was immunoSEQ multiplex PCR, and TCRdb's table has in-frame clones only and misses some. The table has about 140,000 clones, around 80% seen once. The material sequenced was PBMCs. The receptors originated from a man aged 35 to 55 in good health and CMV-seropositive.

The chain has TRBV6-4 and TRBJ1-4; D gene unclear. Germline V lookup: CDR1 MRHNA, CDR2 SNTAGT. This CDR3 spans 14 amino acids. Trimming took 6 bases from V and 4 from J, leaving 12 bases between them. Written as DNA, the CDR3 is TGTGCCAGCAGACCCGACATCTATAATGAAAAACTGTTTTTT. Amino acid sequence: CASRPDIYNEKLFF.

This chain connects TRBV18 to TRBJ1-1, with TRBD1 as a possible D gene (6 bases). Trimming cost V 1 base and J 3 bases, with 21 bases left between them. From germline, CDR1 is KGHSH and CDR2 LQKENI. CDR3 size: 18 residues. CDR3 residues: CASSPLVWGGAGDTEAFF. As DNA, the CDR3 is TGTGCCAGCTCACCACTCGTCTGGGGGGGCGCGGGGGACACTGAAGCTTTCTTT.

The V and J genes are TRBV5-4 and TRBJ1-2; D is ambiguous. The germline gives CDR1 SGHNT, CDR2 YYREEE (reference sequence). V was trimmed by 0 bases and J by 8 bases, leaving 11 bases between them. This CDR3 contains 13 residues. The CDR3 DNA reads TGTGCCAGCAGCTTGGGAGCAGAGAGGGGCTACACCTTC. Its translation is CASSLGAERGYTF.

This sequence joins TRBV5-1 and TRBJ2-3, with unresolved D. Germline CDR1 reads SGHRS; CDR2 reads YFSETQ. The CDR3 consists of 15 residues. V was cut by 0 bases and J by 2 bases, with 10 bases left in between. The CDR3 DNA follows: TGCGCCAGCAGCTTGGGGGTGGAGTTCACAGATACGCAGTATTTT. It translates to CASSLGVEFTDTQYF.

This clone showed up just once. This rearrangement joins TRBV5-4 to TRBJ2-5; D not resolved. With 4 bases removed from V and 2 bases from J, the gap between germline ends came to 12 bases. This CDR3 has 14 residues. Per germline, CDR1 SGHNT and CDR2 YYREEE (reference sequence). The CDR3: CASSGQIRQETQYF. The CDR3 nucleotides read TGTGCCAGCAGCGGGCAGATCCGTCAAGAGACCCAGTACTTC.

DNA for the CDR3: TGCGCCAGCAGCCCGGACAGGGTAACAACCTACGAGCAGTACTTC. Residues: CASSPDRVTTYEQYF. The chain recombines TRBV5-1 with TRBJ2-7, with TRBD1 matching over 8 bases. V was clipped by 4 bases and J by 2 bases; unmatched bases: 8. The germline CDR1 and CDR2 sequences are SGHRS and YFSETQ. CDR3 size: 15 residues.

The V call is TRBV6-4, the J call TRBJ1-3, with D unclear. Germline CDR1 is MRHNA and CDR2 is SNTAGT. V lost 3 bases to trimming and J lost 2 bases, with 11 bases between them. The CDR3 is made up of 15 amino acids. DNA of the CDR3: TGTGCCAGCAGTGAAATCACTCAACCTGGAAACACCATATATTTT. Protein sequence: CASSEITQPGNTIYF.

The V gene is TRBV5-1, the J gene TRBJ1-1; D may be TRBD1 (5 bases). V was clipped by 1 base and J by 1 base, with 11 bases between them. CDR3 length equals 15 residues. The germline V gene has CDR1 SGHRS and CDR2 YFSETQ. CDR3 DNA: TGCGCCAGCAGCTTGACCGGGGGGAGGAACACTGAAGCTTTCTTT. Translating gives CASSLTGGRNTEAFF.

This chain links TRBV5-4 with TRBJ2-7, with D maybe TRBD2 (6 bases). Trimming took 4 bases from V and 0 from J, leaving 14 bases between them. This CDR3 region has 15 residues. CDR1 and CDR2 (germline): SGHNT, YYREEE (reference sequence). This chain's CDR3 is CASSPGGASSYEQYF. Here the CDR3 DNA reads TGTGCCAGCAGCCCCGGCGGGGCTAGCTCCTACGAGCAGTACTTC.

The table lists this clone with a few counts. V usage is TRBV28 and J usage is TRBJ1-1, with D unclear. The CDR3 has 13 amino acids. With 7 bases removed from V and 2 bases from J, the gap between germline ends came to 11 bases. Germline V gene sequence: CDR1 MDHEN, CDR2 SYDVKM. This chain's CDR3 is CASTRPINTEAFF. In DNA, the CDR3 is TGTGCCAGCACTAGGCCGATCAACACTGAAGCTTTCTTT.

The chain couples TRBV11-3 to TRBJ2-1; D perhaps matches TRBD2 (6 bases). Trimming removed 5 bases from V and 7 bases from J, with 18 bases in between. The CDR3 has 15 residues. Germline V gene lookup returns CDR1 SGHNT and CDR2 YENEEA. CDR3 sequence reads: CASSPGGSGRNEQFF. The CDR3 bases are TGTGCCAGCAGCCCAGGAGGGTCGGGACGGAATGAGCAGTTCTTC. Full variable domain (remainder filled in from reference TRBV11-3 and TRBJ2-1): EAGVVQSPRYKIIEKKQPVAFWCNPISGHNTLYWYLQNLGQGPELLIRYENEEAVDDSQLPKDRFSAERLKGVDSTLKIQPAELGDSAVYLCASSPGGSGRNEQFFGPGTRLTVL.

The V and J genes are TRBV2 and TRBJ1-2, with 10 bases fitting TRBD1. V lost 6 bases, J lost 8 bases, and 18 bases stayed unmatched. The CDR3 spans 17 residues. CDR1 and CDR2 (germline): SNHLY, FYNNEI. The CDR3 reads CASRRQGAGVRPMGYTF. The CDR3 DNA reads as TGTGCCAGCAGGAGACAGGGGGCCGGGGTACGCCCGATGGGCTACACCTTC.

The chain has TRBV19 and TRBJ1-5; 9 bases fit TRBD1. Germline values: CDR1 LNHDA, CDR2 SQIVND (reference sequence). The CDR3 contains 16 residues. J lost 2 bases, V lost 4 bases, and 6 bases had no gene match. The CDR3 reads CASSNGQGKGNQPQHF. As DNA, the CDR3 is TGTGCCAGTAGTAATGGACAGGGGAAGGGCAATCAGCCCCAGCATTTT. Full variable domain (missing parts from reference TRBV19 and TRBJ1-5): DGGITQSPKYLFRKEGQNVTLSCEQNLNHDAMYWYRQDPGQGLRLIYYSQIVNDFQKGDIAEGYSVSREKKESFPLTVTSAQKNPTAFYLCASSNGQGKGNQPQHFGDGTRLSIL.

This sequence joins TRBV9 and TRBJ1-3, with D unclear. Germline assignment: CDR1 SGDLS and CDR2 YYNGEE. Trimming took 0 bases from V and 4 from J, leaving 14 bases between them. This CDR3 is 16 amino acids long. In nucleotides, the CDR3 is TGTGCCAGCAGCGTAGGATCGGCAGCCGGGGGAAACACCATATATTTT. Encoded protein: CASSVGSAAGGNTIYF.

This chain uses TRBV28 with TRBJ2-2, with 8 nucleotides matching TRBD1. Germline CDR1 MDHEN, CDR2 SYDVKM. The CDR3 sequence is 14 residues long. V lost 10 bases, J lost 3 bases, and 7 bases stayed unmatched. CDR3 in DNA: TGTGCCATCGAAACAGGGGGTGACACCGGGGAGCTGTTTTTT. This gives the protein CAIETGGDTGELFF.

The chain recombines TRBV5-1 with TRBJ1-3; 7 positions match TRBD1. CDR1 and CDR2 (germline): SGHRS, YFSETQ. Trimming took 4 bases from V and 0 from J; bases not matched to a gene: 4. This CDR3 has 15 amino acids. CDR3 amino acids: CASSKGQNSGNTIYF. In nucleotides, the CDR3 is TGCGCCAGCAGCAAGGGACAGAACTCTGGAAACACCATATATTTT. The variable domain in full, completed from reference TRBV5-1 and TRBJ1-3, reads KAGVTQTPRYLIKTRGQQVTLSCSPISGHRSVSWYQQTPGQGLQFLFEYFSETQRNKGNFPGRFSGRQFSNSRSEMNVSTLELGDSALYLCASSKGQNSGNTIYFGEGSWLTVV.

The J gene is TRBJ2-7, the V gene TRBV19; TRBD1 might be the D (6 bases). The V and J ends lost 4 bases and 1 base respectively, with 17 bases between them. The germline CDR1 and CDR2 sequences are LNHDA and SQIVND (reference sequence). The CDR3 length is 16 residues. The CDR3, as DNA: TGTGCCAGTAGTACCTCGGGTAATGGACAGTCCTACGAGCAGTACTTC. Its protein is CASSTSGNGQSYEQYF.

This chain connects TRBV29-1 to TRBJ2-1; D not resolved. The CDR3 spans 14 residues. Between the trimmed V and J ends, which lost 3 bases and 0 bases, there was a span of 9 bases. The germline V gene encodes CDR1 SQVTM and CDR2 ANQGSEA. This CDR3 is CSVDQVSSYNEQFF. In nucleotides, the CDR3 is TGCAGCGTTGACCAGGTGAGCTCCTACAATGAGCAGTTCTTC.

This chain connects TRBV5-1 to TRBJ2-5, with a weak D call TRBD2 (6 bases). The better agreement between TRBJ2-7 and the DNA end casts doubt on the J call. This CDR3 is built from 14 residues. CDR1 is SGHRS, CDR2 YFSETQ, per germline. The CDR3 DNA follows: TGCGCCAGCAGCTTGGGACTAGATTCCTACGAGCAGTACTTC. Amino acids: CASSLGLDSYEQYF.

This rearrangement joins TRBV5-1 to TRBJ1-4; 9 positions agree with TRBD1. Germline V lookup: CDR1 SGHRS, CDR2 YFSETQ. The ends lost 5 bases at V and 5 bases at J; junction bases unmatched: 4. The CDR3 contains 14 residues. The DNA of the CDR3 is TGCGCCAGCAGACCCGGGACAGGGAATGAAAAACTGTTTTTT. Protein sequence: CASRPGTGNEKLFF.

This chain joins TRBV11-1 and TRBJ1-1; D not certain. Trimming removed 3 bases at V and 3 bases at J, with 11 bases between. CDR3 size: 14 residues. Germline CDR1 reads SGHAT; CDR2 reads FQDESV (reference sequence). The DNA for the CDR3 is TGTGCCAGCAGCTTCGGACTTGGGGACACTGAAGCTTTCTTT. Protein product: CASSFGLGDTEAFF.

The V call is TRBV11-2, the J call TRBJ1-1, with 7 bases aligning to TRBD1. The V gene end was trimmed by 2 bases and the J gene end by 3 bases; junction bases not matched to a gene: 6. The V gene's germline CDR1 is SGHAT and CDR2 FQNNGV. The CDR3 totals 15 residues. CDR3 region: CASSLRGRGDTEAFF. In DNA, the CDR3 is TGTGCCAGCAGCTTAAGGGGGCGGGGGGACACTGAAGCTTTCTTT.

The chain couples TRBV10-3 to TRBJ1-3; 8 nucleotides line up with TRBD1. The CDR3 consists of 12 residues. V dropped 11 bases and J dropped 4; count of bases not matched to a gene: 4. Germline lookup yields CDR1 ENHRY and CDR2 SYGVKD. Written as DNA, the CDR3 is TGTGCCGGACAGGGATTCGGAAACACCATATATTTT. It is translated as CAGQGFGNTIYF.

This chain connects TRBV12-2 to TRBJ1-5; no check of the table's D call, TRBD1, against the DNA was made. TRBV12-2 is a pseudogene. This CDR3 has 16 residues. For the CDR3, the DNA is TGTGCAAGTCGCCACGACAGGAAAAATAGCAATCAGCCCCAGCATTTT. Encoded protein: CASRHDRKNSNQPQHF.

Remarks on this clone: The sample carries other DNA sequences with the same CDR3. The V call is TRBV25-1, the J call TRBJ2-7; D is perhaps TRBD2 (6 bases). The ends were cut back, 1 base at V and 3 bases at J, with 10 bases in the middle. Per the germline V gene, CDR1 is MGHDK and CDR2 is SYGVNS. The CDR3 length is 14 residues. CDR3 protein: CASSEWGGIYEQYF. The DNA of the CDR3 is TGTGCCAGCAGTGAATGGGGCGGGATCTACGAGCAGTACTTC.

V gene TRBV28 combines with J gene TRBJ2-1; unclear D gene. The CDR3 totals 13 residues. The V and J ends lost 4 bases and 7 bases respectively, with 11 bases between them. Germline CDR1 and CDR2: MDHEN and SYDVKM. The CDR3 loop reads CASSSWPANEQFF. The CDR3 coding sequence is TGTGCCAGCAGTTCTTGGCCTGCAAATGAGCAGTTCTTC.

The DNA of the CDR3 is TGTGCCAGTACCATGCGGCGGGAGCCCACCGGGGAGCTGTTTTTT. It is translated as CASTMRREPTGELFF. The rearrangement uses TRBV19 and TRBJ2-2; 7 bases match TRBD2. The J segment lost 4 bases and the V segment lost 7 bases, leaving 9 bases of the junction unmatched. Germline V CDR1 and CDR2: LNHDA, SQIVND (reference sequence). CDR3 length: 15 residues.